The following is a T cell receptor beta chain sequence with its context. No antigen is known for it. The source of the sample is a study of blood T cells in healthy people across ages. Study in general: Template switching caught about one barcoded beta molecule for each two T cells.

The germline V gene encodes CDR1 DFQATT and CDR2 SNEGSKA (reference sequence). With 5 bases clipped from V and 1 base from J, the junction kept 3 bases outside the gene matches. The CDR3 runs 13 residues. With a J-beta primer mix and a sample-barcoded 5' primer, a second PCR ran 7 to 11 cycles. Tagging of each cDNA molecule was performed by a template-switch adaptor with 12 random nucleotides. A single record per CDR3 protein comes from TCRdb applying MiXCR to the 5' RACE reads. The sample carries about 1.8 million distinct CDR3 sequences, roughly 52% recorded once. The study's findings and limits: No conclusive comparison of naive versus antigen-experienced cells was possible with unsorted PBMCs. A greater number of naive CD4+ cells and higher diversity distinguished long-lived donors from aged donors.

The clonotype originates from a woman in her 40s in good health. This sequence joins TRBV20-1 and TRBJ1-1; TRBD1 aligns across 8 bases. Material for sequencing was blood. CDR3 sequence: CSAYDRGNTEAFF. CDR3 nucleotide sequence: TGCAGTGCTTACGACAGGGGGAACACTGAAGCTTTCTTT.